What follows is one TCR beta chain and its context. What antigen it recognizes has not been identified. Base qualities are not recorded, but no much larger clone differs from it by a single base. The data were obtained in a study of T cell changes during pregnancy in multiple sclerosis (dated by TCRdb to between 2018 and 2021). Regarding the research as a whole: The study looked at changes in the T cell repertoire across pregnancy in women with multiple sclerosis.

Receptor libraries were prepared by the immunoSEQ multiplex PCR assay. What TCRdb holds here is the immuneACCESS table cut down to in-frame rearrangements. Part of the clones is not present; checked against another copy, under half of the missing clones reflect an unresolved V gene, and the others are unexplained. The sample data list 85,000 to 100,000 clones, and around 92% of these were observed just once. The top ten hold over 2% of the sample. The CDR3 runs 14 residues from the cysteine to the phenylalanine. Only the CDR3 portion is preserved as DNA: 42 bases, with reading frame beginning at the first base. Between the V and J ends, shortened by 4 bases and 1 base respectively, the junction contains 12 bases. CDR1 and CDR2 (SGHNT, YYREEE) derive from the germline V gene (reference sequence).

Here the sequenced sample was peripheral blood, taken in the first trimester of pregnancy. The chain employs TRBV5-4 and TRBJ2-7, with no confident D gene call. The TCR comes from a female donor with multiple sclerosis, enrolled in a pregnancy study. The nucleotides are TGTGCCAGCAGCCAAGAGACGGGTTCCTACGAGCAGTACTTC. It translates to CASSQETGSYEQYF. The entire variable domain, with the stretches around the CDR3 drawn from the reference TRBV5-4 and TRBJ2-7 proteins, is ETGVTQSPTHLIKTRGQQVTLRCSSQSGHNTVSWYQQALGQGPQFIFQYYREEENGRGNFPPRFSGLQFPNYSSELNVNALELDDSALYLCASSQETGSYEQYFGPGTRLTVT.